Below, one T cell receptor (beta chain) is given with its context. This specimen comes from a study of blood T cell repertoires in COVID-19. On the study more broadly: The United States, Italy and Spain provided the acute and convalescent COVID-19 samples. PBMCs, B-cell-depleted T cells, or T cells were the source of the cDNA or gDNA that made up the material.

The authors' processing: Counts of nucleated cells, estimated from reference gene primer amplification, were obtained. Only in-frame clones appear in the TCRdb table, and some are missing; sequencing was by immunoSEQ multiplex PCR. Clone size and V and J calls were adopted from that table, with D and trimming inferred from the DNA. The sample carries roughly 50,000 clones, over 75% recorded once. Trimming removed 6 bases from V and 0 bases from J, with 6 bases in between. CDR1 LNHDA and CDR2 SQIVND come from the germline V gene (reference sequence). The CDR3 loop spans 13 amino acids. The V call is TRBV19, the J call TRBJ1-5; a possible D gene is TRBD1 (5 bases). The source of this sequence is a human donor with active COVID-19. The donor label of this sample is uncertain. Sequencing was performed on peripheral blood. This CDR3 reads CASRTDSNQPQHF. Here the CDR3 DNA reads TGTGCCAGTAGGACAGATAGCAATCAGCCCCAGCATTTT.